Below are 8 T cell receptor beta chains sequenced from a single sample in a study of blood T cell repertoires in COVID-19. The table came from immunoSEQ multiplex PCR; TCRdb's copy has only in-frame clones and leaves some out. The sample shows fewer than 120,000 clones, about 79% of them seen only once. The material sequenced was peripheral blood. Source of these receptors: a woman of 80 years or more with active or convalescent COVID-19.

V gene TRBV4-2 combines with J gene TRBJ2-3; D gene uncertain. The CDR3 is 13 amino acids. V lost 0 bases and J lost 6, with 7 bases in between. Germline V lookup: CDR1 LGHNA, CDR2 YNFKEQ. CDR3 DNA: TGTGCCAGCAGCCAAGATAAGGAGGATACGCAGTATTTT. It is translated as CASSQDKEDTQYF.

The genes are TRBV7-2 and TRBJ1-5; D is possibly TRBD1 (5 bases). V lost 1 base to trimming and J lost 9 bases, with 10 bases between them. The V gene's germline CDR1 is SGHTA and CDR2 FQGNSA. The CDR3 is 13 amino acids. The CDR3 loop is CASSLVVQGPQHF. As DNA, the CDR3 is TGTGCCAGCAGCTTAGTTGTCCAGGGGCCCCAGCATTTT.

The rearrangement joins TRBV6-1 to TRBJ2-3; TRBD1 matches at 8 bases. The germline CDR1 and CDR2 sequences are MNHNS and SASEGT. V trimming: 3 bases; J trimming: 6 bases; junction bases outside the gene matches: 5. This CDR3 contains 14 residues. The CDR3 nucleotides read TGTGCCAGCAGTGAGGACAGGGTGTCGGATACGCAGTATTTT. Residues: CASSEDRVSDTQYF.

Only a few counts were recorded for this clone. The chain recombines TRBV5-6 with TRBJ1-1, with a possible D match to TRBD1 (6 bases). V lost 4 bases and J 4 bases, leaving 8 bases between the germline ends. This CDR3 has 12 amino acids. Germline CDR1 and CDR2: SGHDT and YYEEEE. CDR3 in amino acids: CASSRGGTEAFF. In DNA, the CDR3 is TGTGCCAGCAGCAGGGGGGGCACTGAAGCTTTCTTT.

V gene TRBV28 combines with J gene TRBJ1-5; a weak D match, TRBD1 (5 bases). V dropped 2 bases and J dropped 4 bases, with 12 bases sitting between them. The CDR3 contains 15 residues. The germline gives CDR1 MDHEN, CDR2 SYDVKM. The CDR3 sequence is CASSLVNGGNQPQHF. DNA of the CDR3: TGTGCCAGCAGTTTAGTTAACGGGGGGAATCAGCCCCAGCATTTT.

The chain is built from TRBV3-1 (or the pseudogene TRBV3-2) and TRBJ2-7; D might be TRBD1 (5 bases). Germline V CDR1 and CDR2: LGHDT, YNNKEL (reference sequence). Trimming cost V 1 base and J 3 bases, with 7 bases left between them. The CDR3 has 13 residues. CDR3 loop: CASSQGQGYEQYF. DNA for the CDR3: TGTGCCAGCAGCCAAGGCCAGGGCTACGAGCAGTACTTC.

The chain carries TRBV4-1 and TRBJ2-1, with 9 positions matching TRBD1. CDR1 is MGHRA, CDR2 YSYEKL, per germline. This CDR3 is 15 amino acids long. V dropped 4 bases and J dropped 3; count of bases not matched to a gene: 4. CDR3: CASSPRQGGYNEQFF. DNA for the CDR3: TGCGCCAGCAGCCCCCGACAGGGGGGCTACAATGAGCAGTTCTTC.

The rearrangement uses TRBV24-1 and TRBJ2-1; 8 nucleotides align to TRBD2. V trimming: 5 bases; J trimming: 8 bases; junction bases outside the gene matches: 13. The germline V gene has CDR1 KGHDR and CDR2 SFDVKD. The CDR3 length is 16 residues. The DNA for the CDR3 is TGTGCCACCAGTGCCCGGGTTGTCGGCGGGAGGTATGAGCAGTTCTTC. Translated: CATSARVVGGRYEQFF.